Here is one T cell receptor beta chain with its context. The entry originates in a study of blood T cells in healthy people across ages. Peripheral blood, about 10 milliliters per donor, was collected. Primers used in a second PCR of about 6 to 11 cycles were a sample-barcoded 5' primer and a J-beta primer mix. Each cDNA molecule received a tag from a template-switch adaptor that had 12 random nucleotides. TCRdb fed the 5' RACE reads into MiXCR, producing one record per CDR3 protein. The sample has approximately 600,000 distinct CDR3 sequences, around three fifths seen once. The length of the CDR3 is 14 residues. Trimming pared 8 bases from V and 1 base from J, leaving 14 bases between. Germline CDR1 reads SNHLY; CDR2 reads FYNNEI.

The chain uses TRBV2 and TRBJ1-1, with D possibly TRBD1 on 5 matching bases. The clonotype originates from a man in his fifties or sixties in good health. The source material was blood. CDR3 DNA sequence: TGTGCCAGCCGCAGGGTGGGTGGGAACACTGAAGCTTTCTTT. It yields the protein CASRRVGGNTEAFF.